This T cell receptor (beta chain) was documented in a study of breast tumors, draining lymph nodes, adjacent tissues. The trim removed 3 bases at V and 4 bases at J, leaving 5 bases unmatched. The V gene's germline CDR1 is LNHNV and CDR2 YYDKDF (reference sequence). CDR3 length equals 14 residues. Study-level findings and limits: Tumor TCR diversity was below lymph nodes but above nontumor tissue. Tumor and nontumor repertoires were significantly more similar in luminal-like than in basal-like breast cancer. The lymph node origin of tumor T cells was framed as consistent with a hypothesis, not demonstrated.

Each CDR3 protein is one row after TCRdb ran MiXCR on the multiplex PCR reads. Counted here are under 250,000 distinct CDR3 sequences, less than 40% occurring once; the ten biggest clones make up about 1.4%. With respect to this clonotype: What it binds is unknown.

The lymph nodes were axillary draining lymph nodes from breast cancer patients. The sequenced material came from axillary lymph node tissue. V gene TRBV15 combines with J gene TRBJ2-5; TRBD1 agrees at 7 bases. This receptor was taken from a female donor with breast cancer. Some clones in this sample may be carry-over from other donors' samples. CDR3 nucleotide sequence: TGTGCCACCAGCAGCCGAACAGGGGTAGAGACCCAGTACTTC. The encoded protein is CATSSRTGVETQYF. The full variable domain, completed using reference TRBV15 and TRBJ2-5, is DAMVIQNPRYQVTQFGKPVTLSCSQTLNHNVMYWYQQKSSQAPKLLFHYYDKDFNNEADTPDNFQSRRPNTSFCFLDIRSPGLGDTAMYLCATSSRTGVETQYFGPGTRLLVL.